This TCR beta chain was captured in a study of blood T cell repertoires in COVID-19. In the study overall: Donors in the United States, Italy and Spain gave samples during acute or convalescent COVID-19.

Per the original methods: From reference gene primer amplification, estimates of nucleated cell counts were derived. Produced via immunoSEQ multiplex PCR; TCRdb's table is partial and in-frame only. V and J calls and clone size are given by that table; D and trimming were obtained from the DNA. The table lists fewer than 90,000 clones, about 95% of them singletons, with roughly 4.7% in the top ten. This CDR3 contains 15 residues. Germline assignment: CDR1 SNHLY and CDR2 FYNNEI. Trimming cost V 9 bases and J 6 bases, with 22 bases left between them. Material: peripheral blood. This receptor was taken from a human donor with active COVID-19. The donor label of this sample is uncertain. V is TRBV2 and J is TRBJ2-3, with D perhaps matching TRBD1 (6 bases). CDR3 nucleotides: TGTGCCAGGAAAACAGGGTTAGGGGGTTCGGATACGCAGTATTTT. This sequence encodes CARKTGLGGSDTQYF. The full variable domain, rest sourced from reference TRBV2 and TRBJ2-3, is EPEVTQTPSHQVTQMGQEVILRCVPISNHLYFYWYRQILGQKVEFLVSFYNNEISEKSEIFDDQFSVERPDGSNFTLKIRSTKLEDSAMYFCARKTGLGGSDTQYFGPGTRLTVL.